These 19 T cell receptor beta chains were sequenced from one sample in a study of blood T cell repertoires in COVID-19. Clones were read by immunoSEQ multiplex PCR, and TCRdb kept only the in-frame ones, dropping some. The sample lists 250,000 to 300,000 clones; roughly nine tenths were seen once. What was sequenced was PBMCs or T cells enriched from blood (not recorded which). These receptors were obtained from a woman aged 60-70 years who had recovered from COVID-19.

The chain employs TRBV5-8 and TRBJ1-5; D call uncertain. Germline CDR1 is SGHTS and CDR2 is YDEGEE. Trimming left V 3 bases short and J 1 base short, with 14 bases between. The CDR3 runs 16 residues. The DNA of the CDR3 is TGTGCCAGCAGCTGGTCAACCGGGGAAAGCAATCAGCCCCAGCATTTT. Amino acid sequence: CASSWSTGESNQPQHF.

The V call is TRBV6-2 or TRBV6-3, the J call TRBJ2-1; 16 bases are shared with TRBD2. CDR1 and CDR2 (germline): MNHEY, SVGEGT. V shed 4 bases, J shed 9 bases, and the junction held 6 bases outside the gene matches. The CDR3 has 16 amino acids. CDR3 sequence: CASSLAGTSGGGEQFF. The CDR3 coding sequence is TGTGCCAGCAGTTTAGCCGGGACTAGCGGGGGGGGTGAGCAGTTCTTC.

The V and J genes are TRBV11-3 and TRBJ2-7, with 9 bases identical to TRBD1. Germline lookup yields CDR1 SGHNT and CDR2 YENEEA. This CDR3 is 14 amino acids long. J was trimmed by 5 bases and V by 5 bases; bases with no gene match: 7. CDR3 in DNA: TGTGCCAGCAGCCGGGGACAGGGTGGGGACGAGCAGTACTTC. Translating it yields CASSRGQGGDEQYF. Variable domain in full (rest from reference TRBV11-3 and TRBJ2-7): EAGVVQSPRYKIIEKKQPVAFWCNPISGHNTLYWYLQNLGQGPELLIRYENEEAVDDSQLPKDRFSAERLKGVDSTLKIQPAELGDSAVYLCASSRGQGGDEQYFGPGTRLTVT.

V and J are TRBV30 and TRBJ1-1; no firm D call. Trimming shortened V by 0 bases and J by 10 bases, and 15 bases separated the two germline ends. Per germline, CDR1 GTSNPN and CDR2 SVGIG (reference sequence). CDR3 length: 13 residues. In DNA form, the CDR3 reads TGTGCCTGGAGTGTTGCTTCCGGGATTGGAGCTTTCTTT. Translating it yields CAWSVASGIGAFF.

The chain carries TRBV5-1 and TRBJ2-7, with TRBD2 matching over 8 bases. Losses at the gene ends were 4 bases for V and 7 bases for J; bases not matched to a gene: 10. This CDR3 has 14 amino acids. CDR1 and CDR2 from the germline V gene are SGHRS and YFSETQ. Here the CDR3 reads CASSRTGGSEEQYF. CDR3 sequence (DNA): TGCGCCAGCAGCAGGACGGGAGGGTCAGAGGAGCAGTACTTC. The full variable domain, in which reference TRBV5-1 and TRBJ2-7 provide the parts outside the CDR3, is KAGVTQTPRYLIKTRGQQVTLSCSPISGHRSVSWYQQTPGQGLQFLFEYFSETQRNKGNFPGRFSGRQFSNSRSEMNVSTLELGDSALYLCASSRTGGSEEQYFGPGTRLTVT.

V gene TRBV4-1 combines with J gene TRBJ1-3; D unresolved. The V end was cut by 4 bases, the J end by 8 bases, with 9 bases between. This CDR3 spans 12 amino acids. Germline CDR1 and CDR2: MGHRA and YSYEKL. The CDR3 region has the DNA TGCGCCAGCAGCCCCCAACTAGACACCATATATTTT. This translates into CASSPQLDTIYF.

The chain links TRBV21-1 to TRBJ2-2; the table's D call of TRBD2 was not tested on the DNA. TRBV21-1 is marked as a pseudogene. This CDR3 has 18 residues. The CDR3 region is CASTPIGSGGPNTGELFF. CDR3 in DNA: TGTGCCAGCACCCCTATCGGTAGCGGGGGGCCGAACACCGGGGAGCTGTTTTTT.

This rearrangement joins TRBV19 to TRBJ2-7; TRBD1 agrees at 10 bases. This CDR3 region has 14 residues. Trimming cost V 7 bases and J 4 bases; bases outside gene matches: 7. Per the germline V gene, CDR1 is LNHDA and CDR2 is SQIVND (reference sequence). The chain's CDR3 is CASTPTGGWYEQYF. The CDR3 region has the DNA TGTGCCAGTACCCCGACAGGGGGCTGGTACGAGCAGTACTTC.

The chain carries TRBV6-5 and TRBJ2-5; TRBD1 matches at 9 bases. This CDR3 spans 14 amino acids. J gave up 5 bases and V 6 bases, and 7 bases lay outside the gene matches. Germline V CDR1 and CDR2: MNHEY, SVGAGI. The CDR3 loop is CASSRTGVDETQYF. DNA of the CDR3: TGTGCCAGCAGCAGGACAGGGGTGGATGAGACCCAGTACTTC.

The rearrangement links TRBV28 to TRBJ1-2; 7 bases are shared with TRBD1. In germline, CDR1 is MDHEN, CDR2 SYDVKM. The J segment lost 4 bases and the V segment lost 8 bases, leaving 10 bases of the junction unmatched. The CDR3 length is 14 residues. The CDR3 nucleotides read TGTGCCAGCGGGGGTAGGGGGCGCGGCTATGGCTACACCTTC. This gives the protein CASGGRGRGYGYTF.

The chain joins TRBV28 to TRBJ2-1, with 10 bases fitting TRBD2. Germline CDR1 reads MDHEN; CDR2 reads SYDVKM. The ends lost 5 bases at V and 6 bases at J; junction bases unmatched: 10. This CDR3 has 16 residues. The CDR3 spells CASSRTLAGNFNEQFF. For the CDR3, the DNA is TGTGCCAGCAGTCGCACACTAGCGGGGAACTTCAATGAGCAGTTCTTC.

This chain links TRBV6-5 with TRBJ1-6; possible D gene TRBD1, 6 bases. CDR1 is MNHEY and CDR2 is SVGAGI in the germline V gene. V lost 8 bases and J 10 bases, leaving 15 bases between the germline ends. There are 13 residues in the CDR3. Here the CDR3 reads CASEDRLGSPLHF. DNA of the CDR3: TGTGCCAGCGAAGACAGGTTGGGATCACCCCTCCACTTT.

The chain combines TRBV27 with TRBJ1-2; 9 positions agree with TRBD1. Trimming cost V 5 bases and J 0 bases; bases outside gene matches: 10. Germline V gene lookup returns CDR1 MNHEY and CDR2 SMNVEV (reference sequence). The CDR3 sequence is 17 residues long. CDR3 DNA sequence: TGTGCCAGCAGTCCGGGACAGGGAAGATACTCTAACTATGGCTACACCTTC. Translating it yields CASSPGQGRYSNYGYTF.

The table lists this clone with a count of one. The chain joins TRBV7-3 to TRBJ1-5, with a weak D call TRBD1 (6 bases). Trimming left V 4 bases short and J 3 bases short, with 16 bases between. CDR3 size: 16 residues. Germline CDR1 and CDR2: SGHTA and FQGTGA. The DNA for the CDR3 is TGTGCCAGCAGCTCGGACAGTGTCCGGAACAATCAGCCCCAGCATTTT. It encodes CASSSDSVRNNQPQHF.

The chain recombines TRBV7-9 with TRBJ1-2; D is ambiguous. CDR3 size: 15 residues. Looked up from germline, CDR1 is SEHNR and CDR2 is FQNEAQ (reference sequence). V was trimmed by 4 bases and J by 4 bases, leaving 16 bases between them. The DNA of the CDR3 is TGTGCCAGCAGCTCACCCACGGCGGGATTCTATGGCTACACCTTC. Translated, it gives CASSSPTAGFYGYTF.

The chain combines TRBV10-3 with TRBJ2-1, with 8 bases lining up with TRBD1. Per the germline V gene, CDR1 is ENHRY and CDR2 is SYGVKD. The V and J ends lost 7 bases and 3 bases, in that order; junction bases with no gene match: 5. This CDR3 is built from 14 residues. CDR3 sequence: CAITTGGLYNEQFF. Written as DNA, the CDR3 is TGTGCCATCACCACAGGGGGGCTCTACAATGAGCAGTTCTTC.

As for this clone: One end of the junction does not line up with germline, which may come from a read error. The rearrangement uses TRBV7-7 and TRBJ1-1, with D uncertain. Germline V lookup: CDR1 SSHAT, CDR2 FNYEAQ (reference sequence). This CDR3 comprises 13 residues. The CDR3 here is CASSLGRGSEAFF. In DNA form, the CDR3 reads TGTGCTAGCAGCTTAGGGCGAGGCTCTGAAGCTTTCTTT. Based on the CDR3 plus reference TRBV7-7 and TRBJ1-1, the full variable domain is GAGVSQSPRYKVTKRGQDVTLRCDPISSHATLYWYQQALGQGPEFLTYFNYEAQPDKSGLPSDRFSAERPEGSISTLTIQRTEQRDSAMYRCASSLGRGSEAFFGQGTRLTVV.

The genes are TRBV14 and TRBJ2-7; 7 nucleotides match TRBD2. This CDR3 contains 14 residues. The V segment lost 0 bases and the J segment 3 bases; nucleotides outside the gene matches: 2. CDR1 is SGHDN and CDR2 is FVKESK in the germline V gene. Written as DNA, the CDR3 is TGTGCCAGCAGCCAAGAGCCTAGCGGCTACGAGCAGTACTTC. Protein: CASSQEPSGYEQYF.

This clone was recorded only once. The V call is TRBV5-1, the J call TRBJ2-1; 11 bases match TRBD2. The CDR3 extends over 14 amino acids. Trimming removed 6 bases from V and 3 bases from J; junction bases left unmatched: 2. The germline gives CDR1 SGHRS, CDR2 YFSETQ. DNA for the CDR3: TGCGCCAGCACCCTAGCGGGAGGCTACAATGAGCAGTTCTTC. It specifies CASTLAGGYNEQFF.